This T cell receptor (beta chain) came from a study of T cells in Graves' hyperthyroidism and ophthalmopathy (dated by TCRdb to the late 2010s). Notes on the research overall: Peripheral blood samples were taken at initial diagnosis, before any treatment was given. Prospective prediction of ophthalmopathy was tested in an independent validation cohort of approximately 19 hyperthyroidism patients and 17 patients who later progressed to ophthalmopathy. The paper reports TCR Vbeta CDR3 sequencing of roughly 140 peripheral blood samples: 43 ophthalmopathy, around 80 hyperthyroidism and roughly 17 progressor patients. Following sampling, methimazole starting at 30 mg daily was given to hyperthyroidism patients, and high-dose intravenous methylprednisolone was given to ophthalmopathy patients. The roughly 99 discovery patients were divided at random into training and test sets in a 7:3 ratio. Thyroid tissue and blood T-cell repertoires from six Graves' hyperthyroidism patients were also compared in the study. To identify distinguishing TCR V-J signatures, a discovery cohort of some 100 patients was used, comprising 43 with Graves' ophthalmopathy and 57 with stable Graves' hyperthyroidism.

The TCR beta CDR3 regions were amplified from the RNA transcripts. The first round of RT-PCR for the TCR CDR3 was performed with the HTBI primer set and the Qiagen OneStep RT-PCR kit. Libraries were constructed in a second round of multiplex PCR, after which size selection and purification were performed. Paired-end sequencing of the libraries was performed with 100 bp reads on an Illumina HiSeq2000. Under the source paper's analysis protocol: SOAPnuke was used to process the raw data, with reads discarded if the reads contained adapters or uncalled bases, had a mean Phred below 15, or lacked an exact constant-primer or identifier match. COPE v1.2.5 was used to merge high-quality paired reads, and clonotypes were defined as unique nucleotide sequences. MiTCR v1.1 was used to align clonotypes to the IMGT TRBV, TRBD and TRBJ reference segments. Analysis was restricted to V-J combinations with a frequency above 0.0001, which covered about 99% of repertoires. A TCS score was defined as the ratio of F50 (clonal expansion) to E x V (chaos), with BLOSUM62-based TCRdist applied between CDR3 peptides within each V-J. Welch's t-statistics and random forest reduced some 510 V-J features to 10 to 15, which were used in a naive Bayes classifier (R e1071). The public reads were reprocessed in TCRdb via fastp at Q25 and MiXCR, keeping in-frame beta chains. Each entry is one CDR3 protein sequence, shown with its most common DNA and genes. TCRdb's processing, not the study's, gives the V and J calls here. The sample has about 600,000 distinct CDR3 sequences on record, 11% to 15% of them singletons. The top ten constitute about 6.6% of the sample.

This clonotype was counted between two and nine times. It lacks a known antigen. No much larger clone is present one base from it, and per-base qualities are unavailable. In the ophthalmopathy patients, disease was moderately to severely active, with a Clinical Activity Score of 3 or more, a NOSPECS grade of 4 or more, and a duration of less than 3 months. Any patient with an uncontrolled infection, another autoimmune disease, pregnancy or lactation was excluded. Diagnoses were established on the basis of clinical symptoms, serum thyroxine and TRAb, thyroid ultrasound, and orbital computed tomography. PBMCs were isolated from more than 8 ml of fresh peripheral blood by Ficoll-Paque density gradient centrifugation. Total RNA was extracted using Trizol reagent, and RNA quality was assessed on an Agilent 2100 Bioanalyzer. Summary of the overall study and its limitations: Ophthalmopathy was separated from stable hyperthyroidism by a 13 V-J signature model, with about 86% sensitivity and around 81% specificity obtained in cross-validation and 80%/75% obtained in testing. Most expanded thyroid clonotypes (frequency above 0.001) were also detected in blood, a finding suggesting that blood repertoires may reflect thyroid immune responses. In validation, progression to ophthalmopathy was predicted by the model with roughly 69% sensitivity and around 76% specificity, a median of around 6.5 months before onset. No statistical method was used to fix the sample size in advance, and group allocation was not hidden from the investigators.

CDR1 is given as LGHDT and CDR2 as YNNKEL, both from the germline V gene (reference sequence). Relative to germline, V is 0 bases shorter and J is 7 bases shorter, with 13 bases between their ends. Measured from the cysteine to the phenylalanine, the CDR3 is 15 residues long. Only the CDR3 part of the read is kept: 45 bases, read in frame from the first base. The sequence joins TRBV3-1 to TRBJ2-4; the D gene identity is not certain. The receptor was isolated from a young woman with Graves' ophthalmopathy. Sequenced sample: blood. The CDR3 protein: CASSQDLLGINIQYF. The nucleotide sequence reads TGTGCCAGCAGCCAAGATCTTTTAGGGATTAACATTCAGTACTTC.